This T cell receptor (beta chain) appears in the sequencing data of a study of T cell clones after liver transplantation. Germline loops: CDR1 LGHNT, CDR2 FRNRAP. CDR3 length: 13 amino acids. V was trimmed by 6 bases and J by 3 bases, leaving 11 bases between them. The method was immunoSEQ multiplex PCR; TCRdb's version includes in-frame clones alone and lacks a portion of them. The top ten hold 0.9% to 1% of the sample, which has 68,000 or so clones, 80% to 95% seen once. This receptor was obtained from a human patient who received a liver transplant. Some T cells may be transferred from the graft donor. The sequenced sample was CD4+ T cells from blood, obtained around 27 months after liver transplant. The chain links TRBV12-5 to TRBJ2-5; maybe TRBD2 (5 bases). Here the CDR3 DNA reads TGTGCTAGTGGACTAGGAGCAGAAGAGACCCAGTACTTC. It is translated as CASGLGAEETQYF.